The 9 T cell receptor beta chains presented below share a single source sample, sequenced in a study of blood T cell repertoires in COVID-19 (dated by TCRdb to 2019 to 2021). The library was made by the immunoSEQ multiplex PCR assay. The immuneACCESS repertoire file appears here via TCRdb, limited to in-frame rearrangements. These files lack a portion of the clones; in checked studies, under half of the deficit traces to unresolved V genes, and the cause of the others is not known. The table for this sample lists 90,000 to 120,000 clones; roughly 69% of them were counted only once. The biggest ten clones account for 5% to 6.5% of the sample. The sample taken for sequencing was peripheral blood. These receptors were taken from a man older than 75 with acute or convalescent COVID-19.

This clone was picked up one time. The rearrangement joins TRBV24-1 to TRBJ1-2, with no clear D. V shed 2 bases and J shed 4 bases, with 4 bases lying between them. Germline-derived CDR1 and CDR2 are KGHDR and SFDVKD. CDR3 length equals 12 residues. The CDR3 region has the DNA TGTGCCACCAGTGATTCATCCTATGGCTACACCTTC. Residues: CATSDSSYGYTF.

CDR3 in amino acids: CASSYHSWGTGNTIYF. CDR3 nucleotide sequence: TGTGCCAGCAGTTACCATAGTTGGGGCACTGGAAACACCATATATTTT. V is TRBV6-6 and J is TRBJ1-3; TRBD1 might be the D (5 bases). The V gene lost 2 bases and the J gene lost 2 bases, with 13 bases spanning the gap. Per the germline V gene, CDR1 is MNHNY and CDR2 is SVGAGI (reference sequence). This CDR3 has 16 amino acids.

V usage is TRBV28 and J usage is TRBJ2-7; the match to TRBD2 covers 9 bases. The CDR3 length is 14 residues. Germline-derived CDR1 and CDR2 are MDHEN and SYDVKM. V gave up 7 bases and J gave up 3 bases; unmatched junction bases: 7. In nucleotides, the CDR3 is TGTGCCAGCACCCTTAGCGGGAGAGGCTACGAGCAGTACTTC. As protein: CASTLSGRGYEQYF.

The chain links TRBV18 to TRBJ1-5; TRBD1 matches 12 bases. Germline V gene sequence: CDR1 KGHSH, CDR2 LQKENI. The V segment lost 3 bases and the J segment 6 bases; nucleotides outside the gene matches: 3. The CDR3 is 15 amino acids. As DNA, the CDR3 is TGTGCCAGCTCACCGGGACAGGGGGCTGGTCAGCCCCAGCATTTT. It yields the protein CASSPGQGAGQPQHF.

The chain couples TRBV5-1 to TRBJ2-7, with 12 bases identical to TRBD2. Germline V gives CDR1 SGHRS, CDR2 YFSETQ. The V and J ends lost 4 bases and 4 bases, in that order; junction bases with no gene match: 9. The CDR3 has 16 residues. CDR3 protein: CASSQGPTSGSYEQYF. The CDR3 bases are TGCGCCAGCAGCCAAGGGCCGACTAGCGGGAGTTACGAGCAGTACTTC.

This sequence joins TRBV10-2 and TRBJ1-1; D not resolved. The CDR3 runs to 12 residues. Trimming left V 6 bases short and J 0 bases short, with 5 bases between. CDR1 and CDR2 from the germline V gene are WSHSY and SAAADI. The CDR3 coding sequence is TGCGCCAGCAGAAGCATGAACACTGAAGCTTTCTTT. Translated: CASRSMNTEAFF.

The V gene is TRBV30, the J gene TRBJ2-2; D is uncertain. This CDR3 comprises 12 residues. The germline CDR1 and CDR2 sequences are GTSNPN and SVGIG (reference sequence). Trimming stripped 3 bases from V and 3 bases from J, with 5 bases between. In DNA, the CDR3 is TGTGCCTGGAGGGGCGACACCGGGGAGCTGTTTTTT. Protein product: CAWRGDTGELFF.

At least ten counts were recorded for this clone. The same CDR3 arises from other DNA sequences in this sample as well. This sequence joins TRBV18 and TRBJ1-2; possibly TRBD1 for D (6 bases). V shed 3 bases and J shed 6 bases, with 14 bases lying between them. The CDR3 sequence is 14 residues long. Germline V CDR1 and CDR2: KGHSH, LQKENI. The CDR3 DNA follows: TGTGCCAGCTCACCGACAGGCCCGGGTGATGGCTACACCTTC. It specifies CASSPTGPGDGYTF.

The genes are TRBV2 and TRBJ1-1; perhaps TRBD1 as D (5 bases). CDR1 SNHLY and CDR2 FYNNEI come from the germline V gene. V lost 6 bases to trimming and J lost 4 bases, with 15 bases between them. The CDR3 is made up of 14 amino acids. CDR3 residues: CASSGTPRGTEAFF. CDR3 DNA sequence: TGTGCCAGCAGCGGGACTCCCAGAGGCACTGAAGCTTTCTTT.